The 13 T cell receptor beta chains below were found in one sample sequenced in a study of patients and donors after allogeneic stem cell transplantation (dated by TCRdb to the early 2020s). Library generation was performed with RT-PCR. Data came from a NextSeq 550. The raw public reads went through TCRdb reprocessing: fastp at Q25, MiXCR clone calling, in-frame beta chains kept. Every CDR3 protein is listed once, alongside the most common genes and DNA of its rows. The sample has tens of thousands of distinct CDR3 sequences on record, about 48% of them singletons. The top ten clonotypes cover 60% to 75% of the sample. The material sequenced was blood, either unsorted or a sorted T cell fraction (not recorded which). All receptors come from a human donor who was either an allogeneic HSCT recipient or a stem cell or donor lymphocyte infusion donor (not recorded which). It is not recorded whose cells these are; they may come from a transplant donor.

The J gene is TRBJ2-7, the V gene TRBV6-2 or TRBV6-3; D perhaps matches TRBD1 (5 bases). Germline V gene data show CDR1 as MNHEY and CDR2 as SVGEGT. This CDR3 has 12 residues. V was pared by 5 bases and J by 6 bases, with 11 bases between. CDR3 residues: CASSTPGSEQYF. CDR3 in DNA: TGTGCCAGCAGTACCCCAGGGTCCGAGCAGTACTTC.

This clonotype was recorded many times. V gene TRBV20-1 combines with J gene TRBJ1-1, with 7 bases lining up with TRBD1. Germline CDR1 and CDR2: DFQATT and SNEGSKA (reference sequence). J gave up 8 bases and V 6 bases, and 18 bases lay outside the gene matches. This CDR3 region has 15 residues. In DNA, the CDR3 is TGCAGTGCGTCTTCTCCGGGACAGCGCGGTTGGGAAGCTTTCTTT. Protein product: CSASSPGQRGWEAFF.

V gene TRBV24-1 combines with J gene TRBJ2-1, with D perhaps matching TRBD2 (5 bases). The germline V gene encodes CDR1 KGHDR and CDR2 SFDVKD. The CDR3 extends over 13 amino acids. With 3 bases removed from V and 4 bases from J, the gap between germline ends came to 6 bases. Here the CDR3 reads CATSDVAYNEQFF. The DNA of the CDR3 is TGTGCCACCAGTGATGTAGCGTACAATGAGCAGTTCTTC.

The chain employs TRBV3-1 and TRBJ2-2, with no clear D. Trimming took 1 base from V and 4 from J, leaving 4 bases between them. The CDR3 sequence is 13 residues long. The V gene's germline CDR1 is LGHDT and CDR2 YNNKEL (reference sequence). CDR3 residues: CASSQASTGELFF. Written as DNA, the CDR3 is TGTGCCAGCAGCCAAGCTAGCACCGGGGAGCTGTTTTTT.

This chain joins TRBV20-1 and TRBJ2-4; D is perhaps TRBD1 or TRBD2 (6 bases each). Germline V gene sequence: CDR1 DFQATT, CDR2 SNEGSKA (reference sequence). The V end lost 6 bases, the J end lost 5 bases, and 23 bases lay between the germline ends. The CDR3 extends over 16 amino acids. The CDR3 coding sequence is TGCAGTGCCACACCAGGGGTCGGGCGGGGAGAAAACATTCAGTACTTC. As protein: CSATPGVGRGENIQYF.

This chain joins TRBV20-1 and TRBJ1-2; 7 positions agree with TRBD1. Per the germline V gene, CDR1 is DFQATT and CDR2 is SNEGSKA (reference sequence). V was clipped by 6 bases and J by 3 bases; unmatched bases: 7. The CDR3 extends over 13 amino acids. The CDR3 spells CSATDRADYGYTF. The CDR3, as DNA: TGCAGTGCCACCGACAGGGCGGACTATGGCTACACCTTC.

This clonotype was observed a handful of times. The chain couples TRBV12-3 or TRBV12-4 to TRBJ1-2; possible D gene TRBD1, 6 bases. With 5 bases removed from V and 14 bases from J, the gap between germline ends came to 21 bases. The CDR3 spans 13 residues. The CDR3 DNA follows: TGTGCCAGCAGTCAAACATTAATCAGGGGAGGGACCTTC. Its translation is CASSQTLIRGGTF.

The CDR3, as DNA: TGTGCCACCGCAAGGTACCAAGAGACCCAGTACTTC. Translation gives CATARYQETQYF. The chain employs TRBV10-3 and TRBJ2-5, with no clear D. This CDR3 spans 12 amino acids. The V end was cut by 10 bases, the J end by 0 bases, with 9 bases between. Germline loops: CDR1 ENHRY, CDR2 SYGVKD.

A few counts support this clonotype. V is TRBV12-3 or TRBV12-4 and J is TRBJ1-5; D might be TRBD1 (6 bases). Trimming removed 6 bases from V and 4 bases from J, with 13 bases in between. The CDR3 sequence is 14 residues long. For the CDR3, the DNA is TGTGCCAGCAGGGAGGACAGCACGAATCAGCCCCAGCATTTT. It encodes CASREDSTNQPQHF.

In its sample, this clonotype was seen a few times. The chain combines TRBV28 with TRBJ1-1; 7 bases are a match to TRBD1. V shed 6 bases, J shed 7 bases, and the junction held 2 bases outside the gene matches. The CDR3 is 11 amino acids. Looked up from germline, CDR1 is MDHEN and CDR2 is SYDVKM. CDR3 sequence: CASRGQIEAFF. In DNA form, the CDR3 reads TGTGCCAGCAGGGGACAGATTGAAGCTTTCTTT.

This clonotype turned up a few times. The V call is TRBV27, the J call TRBJ1-2, with a tentative D call TRBD1 (6 bases). There are 15 residues in the CDR3. The germline gives CDR1 MNHEY, CDR2 SMNVEV (reference sequence). V lost 5 bases, J lost 2 bases, and 15 bases lay in between. The CDR3 spells CASSPLGQPNYGYTF. As DNA, the CDR3 is TGTGCCAGCAGTCCCCTCGGACAGCCCAACTATGGCTACACCTTC.

The CDR3 DNA reads TGCGCCAGCAGCTTGGAGGGCCCCGGGACAGGACTCTATGGCTACACCTTC. Its translation: CASSLEGPGTGLYGYTF. The rearrangement joins TRBV5-1 to TRBJ1-2, with TRBD1 matching 8 bases. Germline CDR1 SGHRS, CDR2 YFSETQ. CDR3 length: 17 amino acids. Trimming took 0 bases from V and 4 from J; bases not matched to a gene: 11.

The chain uses TRBV27 and TRBJ1-5, with TRBD1 as a possible D gene (5 bases). Trimming removed 5 bases at V and 7 bases at J, with 18 bases between. Germline CDR1 and CDR2: MNHEY and SMNVEV (reference sequence). This CDR3 has 15 residues. CDR3 sequence: CASSPNRTPSQPQHF. CDR3 nucleotides: TGTGCCAGCAGTCCCAACAGGACCCCCAGCCAGCCCCAGCATTTT.